A single sample is the source of the 23 T cell receptor beta chains below, sequenced in a study of T cells in women clearing cervical HPV infection. The method was immunoSEQ multiplex PCR; TCRdb's version includes in-frame clones alone and lacks a portion of them. The sample has around 16,000 clones, and its top ten clones hold 7.2%. The specimen was blood buffy coat. Source of these receptors: a woman aged 18 to 75 with a cervical HPV16 infection that either progressed to CIN3+ or cleared (not recorded which).

A note on this clone: The DNA ends 3 residues before the CDR3 does, and the rest of the CDR3 is filled in from the germline J gene. The V gene is TRBV2, the J gene TRBJ2-7; 7 positions match TRBD1. CDR1 SNHLY and CDR2 FYNNEI come from the germline V gene. CDR3 length equals 15 residues. V was pared by 2 bases and J by 2 bases, with 6 bases of the junction left unmatched. CDR3 bases read: TGTGCCAGCAGTGAAAACAGGGGTTGGCCCTACGAG. It codes for CASSENRGWPYE. The full CDR3 protein reads CASSENRGWPYEQYF.

Comments on this clone: The read finishes 3 residues shy of the CDR3 end, and the germline J gene is used to complete it. The chain employs TRBV20-1 and TRBJ1-6; 7 bases line up with TRBD1. Per the germline V gene, CDR1 is DFQATT and CDR2 is SNEGSKA (reference sequence). This CDR3 has 14 amino acids. J was trimmed by 7 bases and V by 2 bases; bases with no gene match: 5. The CDR3 protein is CSARPRQGNSPLHF. CDR3 DNA (partial): TGCAGTGCTAGACCCCGACAGGGAAATTCACCC.

Notes on this clone: The read ends 3 residues shy of where the CDR3 ends; the end is completed using the germline J gene. The chain is built from TRBV7-9 and TRBJ2-2, with D hard to call. Germline CDR1 SEHNR, CDR2 FQNEAQ (reference sequence). V gave up 6 bases and J gave up 3 bases, with 11 bases separating them. The CDR3 sequence is 14 residues long. The DNA read from the CDR3 is TGTGCCAGCAGATACCTCCAGTACACCGGGGAG. Translation gives CASRYLQYTGE. The full CDR3 reads CASRYLQYTGELFF.

As for this clone: The read halts 3 residues ahead of the CDR3 end, with the missing end drawn from the germline J gene. The V and J genes are TRBV2 and TRBJ2-5, with 8 bases fitting TRBD2. Germline CDR1 is SNHLY and CDR2 is FYNNEI. This CDR3 has 18 residues. Trimming took 6 bases from V and 5 from J; bases not matched to a gene: 20. CDR3: CASSSGGEEDRVGETQYF. CDR3 DNA, as far as it was read: TGTGCCAGCAGCTCGGGAGGGGAGGAAGATAGGGTGGGTGAGACC.

About this clone: The read terminates 3 residues before the CDR3 end, so the remaining end is supplied by the germline J gene. The chain uses TRBV5-4 and TRBJ1-1; tentatively, D is TRBD1 (5 bases). V was pared by 1 base and J by 4 bases, with 14 bases between. This CDR3 contains 15 residues. From germline, CDR1 is SGHNT and CDR2 YYREEE (reference sequence). This chain's CDR3 is CASSLSPDTGTEAFF. The sequenced CDR3 bases are TGTGCCAGCAGCTTGAGCCCAGACACAGGCACTGAA.

Details on this clone: The sequence runs out 3 residues before the end of the CDR3; the remainder is reconstructed from the germline J gene. This chain connects TRBV7-9 to TRBJ2-7; perhaps TRBD1 as D (6 bases). Trimming took off 0 bases at V and 5 bases at J, with 8 bases between the two ends. The CDR3 is 13 residues long. Looked up from germline, CDR1 is SEHNR and CDR2 is FQNEAQ (reference sequence). Incomplete CDR3 DNA: TGTGCCAGCAGCTTAGCACAGGGCAACGAG. Translated: CASSLAQGNE. The complete CDR3 sequence is CASSLAQGNEQYF.

With respect to this clone: The read terminates 3 residues before the CDR3 end, so the remaining end is supplied by the germline J gene. The chain couples TRBV6-1 to TRBJ1-5; tentatively, D is TRBD1 (5 bases). This CDR3 has 19 amino acids. Germline assignment: CDR1 MNHNS and CDR2 SASEGT. The germline V and J ends were trimmed by 2 bases and 2 bases, with 22 bases remaining between them. The part of the CDR3 DNA that was read is TGTGCCAGCAGTGAACGCGTCACCCGCGGGGCCGGAGGCAATCAGCCC. It codes for CASSERVTRGAGGNQP. The full CDR3 sequence reads CASSERVTRGAGGNQPQHF.

CDR3 bases read: TGCGCCAGCAGCTTGGGGGGGCGAAATGATAATTCACCC. Amino acid sequence: CASSLGGRNDNSP. From start to end, the CDR3 is CASSLGGRNDNSPLHF. The chain couples TRBV5-1 to TRBJ1-6, with a tentative D call TRBD1 (6 bases). The missing CDR3 end, 3 residues past where the read stops, is filled in from the germline J gene. Germline values: CDR1 SGHRS, CDR2 YFSETQ. This CDR3 region has 16 residues. The ends were cut back, 0 bases at V and 5 bases at J, with 12 bases in the middle. Using reference TRBV5-1 and TRBJ1-6 for the parts outside the CDR3, the full variable domain is KAGVTQTPRYLIKTRGQQVTLSCSPISGHRSVSWYQQTPGQGLQFLFEYFSETQRNKGNFPGRFSGRQFSNSRSEMNVSTLELGDSALYLCASSLGGRNDNSPLHFGNGTRLTVT.

In the case of this clone: The sequence runs out 3 residues before the end of the CDR3; the remainder is reconstructed from the germline J gene. The V gene is TRBV2, the J gene TRBJ1-4; D not resolved. Trimming took off 4 bases at V and 8 bases at J, with 8 bases between the two ends. Germline lookup yields CDR1 SNHLY and CDR2 FYNNEI. CDR3 length equals 12 residues. The DNA read from the CDR3 is TGTGCCAGCAGTGTTCAGAGGGAAAAA. This sequence encodes CASSVQREK. The full CDR3 reads CASSVQREKLFF.

A word on this clone: The read ends 3 residues shy of where the CDR3 ends; the end is completed using the germline J gene. The V call is TRBV5-5, the J call TRBJ1-1; 7 bases match TRBD1. Germline lookup yields CDR1 SGHKS and CDR2 YYEKEE (reference sequence). The V segment lost 4 bases and the J segment 0 bases; nucleotides outside the gene matches: 3. The CDR3 runs to 14 residues. The CDR3 DNA, read in part, is TGTGCCAGCAGCATGGGACAGCTGAACACTGAA. Amino acid sequence: CASSMGQLNTE. The whole CDR3 protein is CASSMGQLNTEAFF.

Frequency places this clone as medium-sized (0.01 to 0.1%). The read falls 3 residues short of the CDR3 end, and the missing part is taken from the germline J gene. V usage is TRBV30 and J usage is TRBJ1-2; possibly TRBD1 for D (5 bases). Trimming shortened V by 3 bases and J by 5 bases, and 16 bases separated the two germline ends. Germline V gene data show CDR1 as GTSNPN and CDR2 as SVGIG (reference sequence). The CDR3 loop spans 14 amino acids. CDR3 region: CAWRGTYRPYGYTF. The part of the CDR3 DNA that was read is TGTGCCTGGAGAGGGACTTATAGACCGTATGGC.

A word on this clone: The read falls 3 residues short of the CDR3 end, and the missing part is taken from the germline J gene. The V and J genes are TRBV2 and TRBJ2-3, with a tentative D call TRBD2 (5 bases). Germline V lookup: CDR1 SNHLY, CDR2 FYNNEI. CDR3 length equals 14 residues. Trimming removed 8 bases at V and 6 bases at J, with 18 bases between. The sequenced CDR3 bases are TGTGCCAGCGGGTGGCTAGCTCAAGTGGATACG. Protein product: CASGWLAQVDT. The entire CDR3 reads CASGWLAQVDTQYF. Using reference TRBV2 and TRBJ2-3 for the parts outside the CDR3, the full variable domain is EPEVTQTPSHQVTQMGQEVILRCVPISNHLYFYWYRQILGQKVEFLVSFYNNEISEKSEIFDDQFSVERPDGSNFTLKIRSTKLEDSAMYFCASGWLAQVDTQYFGPGTRLTVL.

As to this clone: The CDR3 is cut off 3 residues early in the read; its end comes from the germline J gene. The chain joins TRBV5-1 to TRBJ1-4; D possibly corresponds to TRBD1 (6 bases). CDR1 is SGHRS and CDR2 is YFSETQ in the germline V gene. With 0 bases removed from V and 6 bases from J, the gap between germline ends came to 12 bases. The CDR3 contains 15 residues. The CDR3 sequence: CASSLAGDSYEKLFF. CDR3 DNA (partial): TGCGCCAGCAGCTTGGCAGGGGATTCTTATGAAAAA.

A note on this clone: The read terminates 3 residues before the CDR3 end, so the remaining end is supplied by the germline J gene. The chain joins TRBV7-7 to TRBJ1-4, with D unclear. V was pared by 3 bases and J by 3 bases, with 11 bases between. The CDR3 extends over 15 amino acids. Germline CDR1 reads SSHAT; CDR2 reads FNYEAQ (reference sequence). The CDR3 region is CASSFLRPANEKLFF. CDR3 bases read: TGTGCCAGCAGCTTCTTAAGGCCAGCTAATGAAAAA.

A word on this clone: The read gets to within 3 residues of the CDR3 end, and the germline J gene fills in the rest. This rearrangement joins TRBV20-1 to TRBJ1-4, with D possibly being TRBD1 (5 bases). Germline V gene sequence: CDR1 DFQATT, CDR2 SNEGSKA (reference sequence). There are 19 residues in the CDR3. The V end lost 3 bases, the J end lost 0 bases, and 23 bases lay between the germline ends. The sequenced CDR3 bases are TGCAGTGCTAGCCCGGGGCGGCAGCGGGGGTATGCAACTAATGAAAAA. Its protein is CSASPGRQRGYATNEK. The full CDR3 protein reads CSASPGRQRGYATNEKLFF.

Regarding this clone: One end of the junction is discordant with germline, which a read error may explain. The CDR3 is cut off 3 residues early in the read; its end comes from the germline J gene. The V gene is TRBV5-6, the J gene TRBJ2-1; D call uncertain. There are 14 residues in the CDR3. Germline loops: CDR1 SGHDT, CDR2 YYEEEE. CDR3 amino acids: CANSFVGQENEQFF. CDR3 DNA (partial): TGTGCCAACAGCTTTGTAGGCCAGGAGAATGAG.

To note about this clone: The read stops 3 residues short of the end of the CDR3; the missing end is completed from the germline J gene. The chain carries TRBV5-1 and TRBJ2-1; possible D gene TRBD2, 6 bases. V was clipped by 1 base and J by 8 bases, with 10 bases between them. The CDR3 runs to 13 residues. In germline, CDR1 is SGHRS, CDR2 YFSETQ. CDR3 bases read: TGCGCCAGCAGCTTGCCTGGAGGGGATGAG. This gives the protein CASSLPGGDE. The whole CDR3 is CASSLPGGDEQFF.

A word on this clone: The read ends 3 residues shy of where the CDR3 ends; the end is completed using the germline J gene. The rearrangement links TRBV4-2 to TRBJ1-4, with D maybe TRBD1 (5 bases). The germline V and J ends were trimmed by 1 base and 2 bases, with 11 bases remaining between them. The germline gives CDR1 LGHNA, CDR2 YNFKEQ. The CDR3 covers 16 residues. The chain's CDR3 is CASSQGSGVTNEKLFF. CDR3 DNA (partial): TGTGCCAGCAGCCAAGGATCGGGGGTCACTAATGAAAAA.

Comments on this clone: The CDR3 goes on 3 residues after the read ends, and that part is filled in from the germline J gene. This rearrangement joins TRBV28 to TRBJ2-7; 9 bases fit TRBD1. Per germline, CDR1 MDHEN and CDR2 SYDVKM. The length of the CDR3 is 14 residues. V lost 6 bases to trimming and J lost 6 bases; unmatched junction nucleotides: 9. CDR3 sequence reads: CASSAGTGIFEQYF. The CDR3 bases that were read are TGTGCCAGCAGCGCCGGGACAGGGATTTTCGAG.

Of note for this clone: Read data end 3 residues before the CDR3 end; the end is taken from the germline J gene. The gene calls are TRBV7-9 and TRBJ1-5, with a weak D call TRBD1 (6 bases). Germline V CDR1 and CDR2: SEHNR, FQNEAQ (reference sequence). The germline V and J ends were trimmed by 4 bases and 3 bases, with 13 bases remaining between them. This CDR3 contains 15 residues. This CDR3 reads CASSSSGTLNQPQHF. CDR3 DNA, as far as it was read: TGTGCCAGCAGCTCCTCCGGGACACTCAATCAGCCC.

As for this clone: Coverage ceases 3 residues before the CDR3 finishes, and the germline J gene fills in the end. The gene calls are TRBV2 and TRBJ1-1; a weak D match, TRBD1 (5 bases). The CDR3 length is 14 residues. V lost 6 bases, J lost 0 bases, and 11 bases lay in between. Looked up from germline, CDR1 is SNHLY and CDR2 is FYNNEI. Partial CDR3 DNA: TGTGCCAGCAGGCCGACAGAAATGAACACTGAA. Translating gives CASRPTEMNTE. In full, the CDR3 is CASRPTEMNTEAFF.

Comments on this clone: The read gets to within 3 residues of the CDR3 end, and the germline J gene fills in the rest. The rearrangement joins TRBV30 to TRBJ2-5, with a tentative D call TRBD2 (6 bases). With 3 bases removed from V and 2 bases from J, the gap between germline ends came to 16 bases. The CDR3 is 15 amino acids. Germline CDR1 is GTSNPN and CDR2 is SVGIG (reference sequence). CDR3 sequence reads: CAWRGRLALQETQYF. The covered CDR3 bases are TGTGCCTGGAGAGGGAGGCTAGCCCTACAAGAGACC. Together with reference TRBV30 and TRBJ2-5, the CDR3 gives the full variable domain: SQTIHQWPATLVQPVGSPLSLECTVEGTSNPNLYWYRQAAGRGLQLLFYSVGIGQISSEVPQNLSASRPQDRQFILSSKKLLLSDSGFYLCAWRGRLALQETQYFGPGTRLLVL.

In regard to this clone: The CDR3 is cut off 3 residues early in the read; its end comes from the germline J gene. J is TRBJ2-1 and V is TRBV7-9; possibly TRBD2 for D (7 bases). The V gene's germline CDR1 is SEHNR and CDR2 FQNEAQ (reference sequence). The CDR3 consists of 15 residues. Trimming left V 4 bases short and J 7 bases short, with 17 bases between. The CDR3 is CASSWGWGGPNEQFF. The DNA read from the CDR3 is TGTGCCAGCAGCTGGGGGTGGGGGGGGCCTAATGAG.